The rows below give T cell receptor beta chains drawn from one sample of a study of shared clonotypes between healthy human individuals. This table comes from immunoSEQ multiplex PCR, and its TCRdb copy is limited to in-frame clones, with some not included. The sample carries millions of clones, approximately 95% recorded once. The sample was naive CD4+ T cells sorted from blood. The receptors shown here come from a young man in good health. The CDR3 runs from the conserved cysteine through the conserved F or W. Fields, in order: CDR3 DNA, CDR3 protein, J gene, D gene, V gene, clone size. A D gene is named only where the DNA matches it firmly. Clone size appears in some rows only: once, few, many, or a class for an expanded clone.

cdr3_nt: TGTGCCAGCAGCGTAGAAGGACAGTACACCTTC
cdr3_aa: CASSVEGQYTF
j_call: TRBJ1-2
d_call: .
v_call: TRBV9
clone_size: .

cdr3_nt: TGTGCCAGCTCACCACCCCTAGCGGGAAGAATCCGACTCGAGCAGTACTTC
cdr3_aa: CASSPPLAGRIRLEQYF
j_call: TRBJ2-7
d_call: TRBD2
v_call: TRBV18
clone_size: .

cdr3_nt: TGTGCCAGCAGCGTAGACTGGGACACTGAAGCTTTCTTT
cdr3_aa: CASSVDWDTEAFF
j_call: TRBJ1-1
d_call: .
v_call: TRBV9
clone_size: .

cdr3_nt: TGCGCCAGCAGCCAAACCCAGCTGGGGGCTAGCGGGATTGTTGAGCAGTTCTTC
cdr3_aa: CASSQTQLGASGIVEQFF
j_call: TRBJ2-1
d_call: TRBD2
v_call: TRBV4-3
clone_size: .

cdr3_nt: TGCGCCAGCAGCCAGGGTCTCGGCTATGGCTACACCTTC
cdr3_aa: CASSQGLGYGYTF
j_call: TRBJ1-2
d_call: .
v_call: TRBV4-3
clone_size: .

cdr3_nt: TGTGCCACCAGCAGGTCCGGGACTCGACAGTTCTTC
cdr3_aa: CATSRSGTRQFF
j_call: TRBJ2-1
d_call: .
v_call: TRBV15
clone_size: .

cdr3_nt: TGTGCCAGCAGCCTTCCCGGGCCGAATCAGCCCCAGCATTTT
cdr3_aa: CASSLPGPNQPQHF
j_call: TRBJ1-5
d_call: .
v_call: TRBV6-6
clone_size: once

cdr3_nt: TGCAGCGTTGTCTCTCGACTAGCGGGGGGAACAGATACGCAGTATTTT
cdr3_aa: CSVVSRLAGGTDTQYF
j_call: TRBJ2-3
d_call: TRBD2
v_call: TRBV29-1
clone_size: .

cdr3_nt: TGTGCCAGCAGCTTGGCCGACAGGGTAGGTGGCTACACCTTC
cdr3_aa: CASSLADRVGGYTF
j_call: TRBJ1-2
d_call: TRBD1
v_call: TRBV5-4
clone_size: .

cdr3_nt: TGTGCCTGGAGTGAGGCGCAGAATTCACCCCTCCACTTT
cdr3_aa: CAWSEAQNSPLHF
j_call: TRBJ1-6
d_call: .
v_call: TRBV30
clone_size: .